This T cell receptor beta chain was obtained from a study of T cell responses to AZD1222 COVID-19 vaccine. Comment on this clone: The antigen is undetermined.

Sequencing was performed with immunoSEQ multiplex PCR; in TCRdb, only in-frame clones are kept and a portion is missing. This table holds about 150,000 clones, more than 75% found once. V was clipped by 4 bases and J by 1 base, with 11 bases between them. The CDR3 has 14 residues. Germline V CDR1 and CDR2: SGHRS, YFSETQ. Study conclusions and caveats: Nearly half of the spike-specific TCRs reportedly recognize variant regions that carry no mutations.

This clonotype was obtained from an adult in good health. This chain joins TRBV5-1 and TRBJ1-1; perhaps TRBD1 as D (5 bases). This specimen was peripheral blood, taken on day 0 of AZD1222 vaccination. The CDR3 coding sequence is TGCGCCAGCAGCCCGCTTCAGGGGAACACTGAAGCTTTCTTT. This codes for CASSPLQGNTEAFF.